Given below is one T cell receptor beta chain in context. Antigen specificity is unknown. The entry originates in a study of CXCR3-negative and CXCR3-positive naive CD8 T cells. Investigators sorted each CD8+ T cell subset in triplicate, taking some 300,000 cells each time. Naivety in CD8+ T cells corresponded to a CD45RO-CCR7+CD27+CD95- phenotype. The CDR3 is 14 residues long. The V gene's germline CDR1 is SQVTM and CDR2 ANQGSEA. 5' RACE that incorporated UMI labels was used to prepare the TRB cDNA libraries. Following a re-call of the 5' RACE reads, TCRdb has one entry per CDR3 protein and lacks DNA. The table for this sample gives 100,000 to 150,000 distinct CDR3 sequences. Study-level points and caveats: Most assays were run on fresh PBMCs (CXCR3 expression partially decreased after cryopreservation). CXCR3-negative and CXCR3-positive naive cells shared comparable TRBV-TRBJ usage, but memory cells did not.

The rearrangement links TRBV29-1 to TRBJ2-7; the D gene TCRdb calls, TRBD1, cannot be checked with no DNA. Specimen: naive CXCR3- CD8+ T cells from blood. Subset denoted: CD45RO-CCR7+CD27+CD95- naive CD8+ T cells lacking CXCR3 (TNR3-). This TCR derives from a human donor in good health. Some clones in this sample may be carry-over from other donors' samples. The CDR3 here is CSVEETGITYEQYF.